This T cell receptor (beta chain) was sequenced during a study of OX40 agonist ivuxolimab in advanced cancers. Study in general: Therapy given before enrollment (anti-PD-1, anti-PD-L1 or anti-CTLA-4) was allowed, and 40% had some. Findings and limits, study-wide: CD4+ and CD8+ T cells in blood underwent clonal expansion by week 6 at 0.1 to 3.0 mg/kg.

Some clones are missing from TCRdb's copy, which holds only in-frame ones; the method was immunoSEQ multiplex PCR. The sample yields 83,000 or so clones, about four fifths seen once. To note about this clone: Its antigen is unidentified.

Germline V gene sequence: CDR1 MNHEY, CDR2 SVGAGI. There are 14 residues in the CDR3. V lost 0 bases, J lost 10 bases, and 10 bases lay in between. The source was CD4+ or CD8+ T cells sorted from blood, collected in a trial of the OX40 agonist ivuxolimab. The receptor was derived from an adult with an advanced solid tumor such as melanoma, head and neck, liver or kidney cancer. This chain connects TRBV6-5 to TRBJ1-6; a possible D gene is TRBD1 (5 bases). CDR3: CASSYSGVQSPLHF. As DNA, the CDR3 is TGTGCCAGCAGTTACTCAGGGGTCCAGTCACCCCTCCACTTT.